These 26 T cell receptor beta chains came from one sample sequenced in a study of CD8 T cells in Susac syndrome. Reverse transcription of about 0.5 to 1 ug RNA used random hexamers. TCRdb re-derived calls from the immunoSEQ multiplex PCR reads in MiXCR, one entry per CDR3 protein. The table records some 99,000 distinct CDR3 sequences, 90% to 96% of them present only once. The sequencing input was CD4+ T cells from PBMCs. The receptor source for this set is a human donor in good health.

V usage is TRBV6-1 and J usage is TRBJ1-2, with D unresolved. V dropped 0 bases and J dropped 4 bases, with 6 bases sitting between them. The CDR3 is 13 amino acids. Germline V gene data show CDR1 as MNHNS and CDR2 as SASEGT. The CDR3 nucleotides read TGTGCCAGCAGTGAAGCTGCGGGCTATGGCTACACCTTC. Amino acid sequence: CASSEAAGYGYTF.

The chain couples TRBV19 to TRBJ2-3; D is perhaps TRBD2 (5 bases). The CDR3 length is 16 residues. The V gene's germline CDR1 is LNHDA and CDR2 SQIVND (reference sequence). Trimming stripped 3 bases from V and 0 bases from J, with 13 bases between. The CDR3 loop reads CASSMGVGLSTDTQYF. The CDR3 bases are TGTGCCAGTAGTATGGGAGTCGGCCTGAGCACAGATACGCAGTATTTT.

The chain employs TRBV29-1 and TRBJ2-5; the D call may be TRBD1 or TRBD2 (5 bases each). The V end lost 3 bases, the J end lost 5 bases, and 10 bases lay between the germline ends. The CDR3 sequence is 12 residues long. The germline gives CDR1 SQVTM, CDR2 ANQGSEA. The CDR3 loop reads CSVERGTETQYF. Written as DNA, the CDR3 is TGCAGCGTTGAGAGGGGTACGGAGACCCAGTACTTC.

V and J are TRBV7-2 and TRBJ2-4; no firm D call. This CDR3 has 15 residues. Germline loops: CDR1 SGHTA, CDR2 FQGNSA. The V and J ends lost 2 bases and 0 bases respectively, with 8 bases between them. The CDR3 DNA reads TGTGCCAGCAGCTTACTGAGTTTAGCCAAAAACATTCAGTACTTC. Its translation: CASSLLSLAKNIQYF.

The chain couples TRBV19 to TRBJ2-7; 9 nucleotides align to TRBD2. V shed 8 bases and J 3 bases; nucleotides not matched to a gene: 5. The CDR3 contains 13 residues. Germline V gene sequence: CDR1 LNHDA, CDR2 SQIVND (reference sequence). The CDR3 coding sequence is TGTGCCAGTCGTGCGGGGGGGGTCTACGAGCAGTACTTC. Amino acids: CASRAGGVYEQYF.

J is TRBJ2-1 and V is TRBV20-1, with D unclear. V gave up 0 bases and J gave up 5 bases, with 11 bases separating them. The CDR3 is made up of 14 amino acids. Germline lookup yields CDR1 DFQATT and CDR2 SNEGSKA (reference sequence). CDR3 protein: CSARDNKHHNEQFF. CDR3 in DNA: TGCAGTGCTAGAGATAACAAACACCACAATGAGCAGTTCTTC.

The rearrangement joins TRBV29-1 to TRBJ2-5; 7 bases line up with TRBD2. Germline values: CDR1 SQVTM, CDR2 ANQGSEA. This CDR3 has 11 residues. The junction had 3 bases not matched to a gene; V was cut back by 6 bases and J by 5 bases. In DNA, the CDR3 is TGCAGCGTGGGGGGGGTGGAGACCCAGTACTTC. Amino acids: CSVGGVETQYF.

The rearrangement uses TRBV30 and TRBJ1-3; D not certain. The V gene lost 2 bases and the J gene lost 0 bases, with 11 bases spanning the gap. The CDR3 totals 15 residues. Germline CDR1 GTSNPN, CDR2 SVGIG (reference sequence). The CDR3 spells CAWSSDGYSGNTIYF. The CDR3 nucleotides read TGTGCCTGGAGTTCTGACGGCTACTCTGGAAACACCATATATTTT.

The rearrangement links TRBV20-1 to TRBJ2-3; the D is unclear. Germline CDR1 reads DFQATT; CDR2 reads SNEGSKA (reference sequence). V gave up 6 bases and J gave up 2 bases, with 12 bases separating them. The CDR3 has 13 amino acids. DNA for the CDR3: TGCAGTGCCCTAGGTGCCGCCACAGATACGCAGTATTTT. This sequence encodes CSALGAATDTQYF.

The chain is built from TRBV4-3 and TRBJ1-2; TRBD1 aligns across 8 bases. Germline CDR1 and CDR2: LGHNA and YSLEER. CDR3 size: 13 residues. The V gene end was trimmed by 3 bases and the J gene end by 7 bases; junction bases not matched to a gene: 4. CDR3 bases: TGCGCCAGCAGCCACCGGACAGGGTTTGGCTACACCTTC. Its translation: CASSHRTGFGYTF.

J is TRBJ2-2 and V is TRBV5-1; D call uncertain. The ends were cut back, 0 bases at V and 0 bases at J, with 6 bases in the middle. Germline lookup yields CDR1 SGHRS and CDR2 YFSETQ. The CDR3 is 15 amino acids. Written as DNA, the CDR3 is TGCGCCAGCAGCTTGGGCACTTCGAACACCGGGGAGCTGTTTTTT. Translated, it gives CASSLGTSNTGELFF.

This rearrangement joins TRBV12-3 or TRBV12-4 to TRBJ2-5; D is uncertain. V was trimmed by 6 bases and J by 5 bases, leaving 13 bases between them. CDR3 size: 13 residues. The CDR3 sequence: CASRKQGWETQYF. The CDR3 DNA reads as TGTGCCAGCAGGAAACAAGGATGGGAGACCCAGTACTTC.

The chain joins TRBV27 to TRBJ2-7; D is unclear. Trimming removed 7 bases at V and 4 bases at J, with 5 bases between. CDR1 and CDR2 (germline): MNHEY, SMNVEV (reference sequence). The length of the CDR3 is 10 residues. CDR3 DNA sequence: TGTGCCAGCACCAGGTACGAGCAGTACTTC. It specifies CASTRYEQYF.

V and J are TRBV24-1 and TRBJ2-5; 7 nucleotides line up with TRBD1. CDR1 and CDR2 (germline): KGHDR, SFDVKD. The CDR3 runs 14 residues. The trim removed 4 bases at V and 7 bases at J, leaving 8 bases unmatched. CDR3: CATSDRTGPGTQYF. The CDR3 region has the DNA TGTGCCACCAGTGACCGGACAGGCCCAGGGACCCAGTACTTC.

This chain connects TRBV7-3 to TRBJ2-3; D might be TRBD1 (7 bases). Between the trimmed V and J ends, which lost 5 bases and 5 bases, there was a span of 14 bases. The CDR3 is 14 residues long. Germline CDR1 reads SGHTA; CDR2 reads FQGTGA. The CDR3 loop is CASSPWQGGDTQYF. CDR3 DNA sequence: TGTGCCAGCAGCCCATGGCAGGGGGGAGATACGCAGTATTTT. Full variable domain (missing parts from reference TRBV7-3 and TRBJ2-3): GAGVSQTPSNKVTEKGKYVELRCDPISGHTALYWYRQSLGQGPEFLIYFQGTGAADDSGLPNDRFFAVRPEGSVSTLKIQRTERGDSAVYLCASSPWQGGDTQYFGPGTRLTVL.

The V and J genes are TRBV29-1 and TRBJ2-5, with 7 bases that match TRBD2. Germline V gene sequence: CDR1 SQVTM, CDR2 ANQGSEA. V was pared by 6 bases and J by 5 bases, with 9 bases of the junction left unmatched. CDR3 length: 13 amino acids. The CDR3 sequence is CSVAPRGGETQYF. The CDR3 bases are TGCAGCGTAGCGCCAAGGGGAGGGGAGACCCAGTACTTC.

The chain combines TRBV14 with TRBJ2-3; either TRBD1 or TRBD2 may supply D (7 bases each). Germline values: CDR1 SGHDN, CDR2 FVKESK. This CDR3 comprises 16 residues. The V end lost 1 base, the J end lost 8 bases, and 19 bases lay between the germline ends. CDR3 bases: TGTGCCAGCAGCCAAGCAGCGGGACAGTGGGGTGGTACGCAGTATTTT. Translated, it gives CASSQAAGQWGGTQYF.

CDR3 nucleotides: TGCAGCGCAATGGAGACCGGGGATGAAAAACTGTTTTTT. Protein product: CSAMETGDEKLFF. The chain combines TRBV29-1 with TRBJ1-4; D is uncertain. Between the trimmed V and J ends, which lost 7 bases and 6 bases, there was a span of 15 bases. CDR3 size: 13 residues. Germline values: CDR1 SQVTM, CDR2 ANQGSEA.

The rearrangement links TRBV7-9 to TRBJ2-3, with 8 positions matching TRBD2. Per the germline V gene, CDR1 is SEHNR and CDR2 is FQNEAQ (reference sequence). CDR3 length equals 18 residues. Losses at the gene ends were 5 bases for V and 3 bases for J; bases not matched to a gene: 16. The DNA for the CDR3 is TGTGCCAGCAGCCTAGGGTCCTGGACTAGCAGGGGTACAGATACGCAGTATTTT. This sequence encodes CASSLGSWTSRGTDTQYF.

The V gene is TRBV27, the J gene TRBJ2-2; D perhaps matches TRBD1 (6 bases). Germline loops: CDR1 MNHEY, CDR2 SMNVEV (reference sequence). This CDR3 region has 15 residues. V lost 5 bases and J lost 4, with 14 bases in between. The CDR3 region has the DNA TGTGCCAGCAGTCCTTACAGGGATAGCACCGGGGAGCTGTTTTTT. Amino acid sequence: CASSPYRDSTGELFF.

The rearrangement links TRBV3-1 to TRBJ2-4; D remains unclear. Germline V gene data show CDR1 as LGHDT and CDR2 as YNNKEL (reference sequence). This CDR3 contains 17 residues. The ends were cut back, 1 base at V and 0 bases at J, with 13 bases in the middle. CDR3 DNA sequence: TGTGCCAGCAGCCAAGTTGCTAGGGATTTAGCCAAAAACATTCAGTACTTC. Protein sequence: CASSQVARDLAKNIQYF.

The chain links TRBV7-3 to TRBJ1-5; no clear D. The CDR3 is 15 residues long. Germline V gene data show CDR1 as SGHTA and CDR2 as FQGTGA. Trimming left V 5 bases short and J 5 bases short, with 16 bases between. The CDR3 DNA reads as TGTGCCAGCAGCCTTCCTGGGCTCGGCGATCAGCCCCAGCATTTT. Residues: CASSLPGLGDQPQHF. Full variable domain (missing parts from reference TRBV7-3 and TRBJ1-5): GAGVSQTPSNKVTEKGKYVELRCDPISGHTALYWYRQSLGQGPEFLIYFQGTGAADDSGLPNDRFFAVRPEGSVSTLKIQRTERGDSAVYLCASSLPGLGDQPQHFGDGTRLSIL.

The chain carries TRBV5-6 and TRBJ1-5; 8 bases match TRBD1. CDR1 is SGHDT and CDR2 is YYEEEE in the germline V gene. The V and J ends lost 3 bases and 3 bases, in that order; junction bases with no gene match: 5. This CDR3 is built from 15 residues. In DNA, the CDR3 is TGTGCCAGCAGCTCCAGGACAGGGAACAATCAGCCCCAGCATTTT. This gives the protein CASSSRTGNNQPQHF.

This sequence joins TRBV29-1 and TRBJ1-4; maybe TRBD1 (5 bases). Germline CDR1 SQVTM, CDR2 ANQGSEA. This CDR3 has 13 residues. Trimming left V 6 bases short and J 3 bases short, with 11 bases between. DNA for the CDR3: TGCAGCGTGCAGGGAAGCGCTAATGAAAAACTGTTTTTT. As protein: CSVQGSANEKLFF.

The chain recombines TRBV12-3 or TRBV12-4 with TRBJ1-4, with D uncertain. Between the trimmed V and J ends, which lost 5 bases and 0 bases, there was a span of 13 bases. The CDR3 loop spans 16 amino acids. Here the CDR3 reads CASSGSWTATNEKLFF. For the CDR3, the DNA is TGTGCCAGCAGTGGATCCTGGACGGCAACTAATGAAAAACTGTTTTTT.

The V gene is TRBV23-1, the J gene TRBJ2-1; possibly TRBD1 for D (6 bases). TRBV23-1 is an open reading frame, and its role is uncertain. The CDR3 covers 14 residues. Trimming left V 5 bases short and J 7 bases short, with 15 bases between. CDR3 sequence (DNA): TGCGCCAGCAGTGACAGGCCCCGAGGGAATGAGCAGTTCTTC. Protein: CASSDRPRGNEQFF.